This T cell receptor (beta chain) is from a study of T-cell reconstitution after alpha-beta-depleted transplantation in children. Molecular barcoding with unique molecular identifiers was used for the TCRbeta library. TCRdb reprocessed the PCR reads with MiXCR, giving one entry per CDR3 protein. The table has 200,000 to 300,000 distinct CDR3 sequences, around 12% seen once; the top ten hold 2% to 3%. This clonotype was detected ten times or more. The CDR3 consists of 14 residues. Trimming took 7 bases from V and 7 from J; bases not matched to a gene: 8. V gene TRBV12-3 or TRBV12-4 combines with J gene TRBJ2-2, with TRBD2 matching over 8 bases. The sequence was obtained from a human donor who donated a stem cell graft to a child with acute lymphoblastic leukemia. The specimen comprised PBMCs from the stem cell graft donor, sampled from the stem cell graft. The DNA for the CDR3 is TGTGCCAGCATTATAGCGGGAACCCGCGGGGAGCTGTTTTTT. Translating it yields CASIIAGTRGELFF.